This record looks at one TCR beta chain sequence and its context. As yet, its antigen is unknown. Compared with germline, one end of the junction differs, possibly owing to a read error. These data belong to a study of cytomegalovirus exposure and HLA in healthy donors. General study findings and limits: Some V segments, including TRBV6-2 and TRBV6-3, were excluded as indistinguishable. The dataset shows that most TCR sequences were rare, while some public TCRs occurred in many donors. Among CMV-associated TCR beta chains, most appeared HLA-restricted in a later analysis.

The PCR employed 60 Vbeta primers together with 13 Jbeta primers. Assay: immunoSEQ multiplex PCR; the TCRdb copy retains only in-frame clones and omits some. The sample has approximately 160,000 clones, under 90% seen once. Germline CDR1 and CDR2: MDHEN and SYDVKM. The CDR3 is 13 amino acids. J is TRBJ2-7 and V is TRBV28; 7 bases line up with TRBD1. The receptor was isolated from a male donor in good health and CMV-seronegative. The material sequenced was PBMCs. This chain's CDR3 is CGSGNRGAYEQYF. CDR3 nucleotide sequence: TGTGGCAGCGGTAACAGGGGAGCCTACGAGCAGTACTTC.